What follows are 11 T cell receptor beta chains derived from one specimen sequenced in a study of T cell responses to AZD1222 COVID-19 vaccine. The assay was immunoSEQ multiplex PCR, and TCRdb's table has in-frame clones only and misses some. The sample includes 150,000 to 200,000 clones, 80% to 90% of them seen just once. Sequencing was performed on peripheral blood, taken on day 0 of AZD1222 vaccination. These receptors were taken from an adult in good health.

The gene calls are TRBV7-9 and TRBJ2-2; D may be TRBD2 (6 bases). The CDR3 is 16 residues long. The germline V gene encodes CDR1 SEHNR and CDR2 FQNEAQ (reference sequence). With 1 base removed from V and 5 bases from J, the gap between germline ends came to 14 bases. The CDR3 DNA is TGTGCCAGCAGCTTAGGAGCAGGGCGGGGAACCGGGGAGCTGTTTTTT. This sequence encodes CASSLGAGRGTGELFF.

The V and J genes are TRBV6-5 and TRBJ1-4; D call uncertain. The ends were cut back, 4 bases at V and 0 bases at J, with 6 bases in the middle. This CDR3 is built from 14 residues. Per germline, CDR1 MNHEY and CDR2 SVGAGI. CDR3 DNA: TGTGCCAGCAGTTCGTCGGCAACTAATGAAAAACTGTTTTTT. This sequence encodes CASSSSATNEKLFF.

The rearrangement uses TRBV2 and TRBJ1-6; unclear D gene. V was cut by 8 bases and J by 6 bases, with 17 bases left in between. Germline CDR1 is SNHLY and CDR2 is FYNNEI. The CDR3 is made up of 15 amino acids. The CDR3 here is CASAESRGGNSPLHF. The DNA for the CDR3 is TGTGCCAGCGCGGAGTCACGGGGAGGTAATTCACCCCTCCACTTT.

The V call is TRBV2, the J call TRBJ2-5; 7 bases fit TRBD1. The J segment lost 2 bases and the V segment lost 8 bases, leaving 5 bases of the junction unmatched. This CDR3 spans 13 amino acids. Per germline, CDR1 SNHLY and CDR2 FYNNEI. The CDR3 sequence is CASGQDIQETQYF. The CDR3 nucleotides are TGTGCCAGCGGACAGGACATTCAAGAGACCCAGTACTTC.

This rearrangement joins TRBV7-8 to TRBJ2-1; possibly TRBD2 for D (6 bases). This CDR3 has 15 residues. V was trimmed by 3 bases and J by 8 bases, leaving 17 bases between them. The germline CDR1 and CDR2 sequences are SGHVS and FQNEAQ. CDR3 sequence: CASSFRTPSGDEQFF. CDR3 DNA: TGTGCCAGCAGCTTCCGGACCCCCTCGGGGGATGAGCAGTTCTTC.

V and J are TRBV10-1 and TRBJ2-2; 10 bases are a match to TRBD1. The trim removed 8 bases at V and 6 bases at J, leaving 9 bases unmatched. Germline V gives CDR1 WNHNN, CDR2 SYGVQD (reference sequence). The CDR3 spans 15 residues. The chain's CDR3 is CASPPGDRGPGELFF. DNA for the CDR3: TGCGCCAGCCCCCCGGGGGACAGGGGACCCGGGGAGCTGTTTTTT.

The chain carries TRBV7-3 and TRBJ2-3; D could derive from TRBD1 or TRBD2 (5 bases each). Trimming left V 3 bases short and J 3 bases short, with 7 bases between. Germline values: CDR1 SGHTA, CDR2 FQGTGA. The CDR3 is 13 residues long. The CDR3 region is CASSFGGTDTQYF. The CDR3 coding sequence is TGTGCCAGCAGCTTTGGGGGAACAGATACGCAGTATTTT.

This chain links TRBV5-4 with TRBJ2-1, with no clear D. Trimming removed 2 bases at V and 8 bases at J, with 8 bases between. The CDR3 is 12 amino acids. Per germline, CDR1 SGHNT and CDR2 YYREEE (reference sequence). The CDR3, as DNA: TGTGCCAGCAGCTTAGATACGGATGAGCAGTTCTTC. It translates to CASSLDTDEQFF.

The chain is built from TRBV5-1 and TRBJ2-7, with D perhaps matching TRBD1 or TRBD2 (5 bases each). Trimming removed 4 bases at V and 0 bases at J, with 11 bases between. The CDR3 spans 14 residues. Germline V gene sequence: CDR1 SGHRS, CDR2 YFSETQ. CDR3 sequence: CASSGRDGSYEQYF. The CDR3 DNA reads TGCGCCAGCAGCGGCCGGGACGGCTCCTACGAGCAGTACTTC.

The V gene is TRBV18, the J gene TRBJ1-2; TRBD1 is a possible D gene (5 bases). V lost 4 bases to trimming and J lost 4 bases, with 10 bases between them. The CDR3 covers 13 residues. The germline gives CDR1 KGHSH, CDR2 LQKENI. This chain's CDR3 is CASSRDVTYGYTF. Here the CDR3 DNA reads TGTGCCAGCTCACGGGACGTAACCTATGGCTACACCTTC.

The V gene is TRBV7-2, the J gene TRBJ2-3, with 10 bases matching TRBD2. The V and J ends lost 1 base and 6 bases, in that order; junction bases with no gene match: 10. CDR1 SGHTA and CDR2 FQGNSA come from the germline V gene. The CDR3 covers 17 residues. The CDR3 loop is CASSLVYSGGAVDTQYF. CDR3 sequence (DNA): TGTGCCAGCAGCTTAGTATACAGCGGGGGGGCCGTGGATACGCAGTATTTT.